The clone carrying this TCR beta chain was detected many times. Its antigen is currently unknown. The CDR3 sequence is 14 residues long. V shed 3 bases and J shed 2 bases, with 10 bases lying between them. Germline CDR1 KGHSH, CDR2 LQKENI. Making TCR cDNA involved 5'RACE template switching, which added UMIs and a universal primer site. TCRdb analysed the 5' RACE reads with MiXCR anew, one entry per CDR3 protein. Here the sample spans 200,000 to 250,000 distinct CDR3 sequences, around 3.1% being singletons. This sample is drawn from a study of T cells after yellow fever vaccination. Study-level information: Preparation of fractions with low cell numbers was performed using SMART-Seq v4 Ultra Low Input. Overall study findings and caveats: A faster peak, day 5 versus 15, was reached by the weaker secondary response. Among primary-vaccination clones, most reappeared after the booster, at around 97% for CD4 and about 90% for CD8.

The receptor comes from a man younger than 35 who received the YFV17D yellow fever vaccine. The specimen comprised CD4+ T cells sorted from PBMCs, sampled 10 days after the yellow fever booster vaccination. The V call is TRBV18, the J call TRBJ1-2; no reliable D call. The CDR3 region has the DNA TGTGCCAGCTCACCTCGACAACAAAACTATGGCTACACCTTC. The encoded protein is CASSPRQQNYGYTF.